These 2 T cell receptor beta chains were sequenced from one sample in a study of siplizumab effects on memory and regulatory T cells. Their cognate antigens are unknown. Assay used: immunoSEQ multiplex PCR; TCRdb lists only in-frame clones, some missing. The sample lists about 12,000 clones, almost 40% occurring once. Cells from the mixed lymphocyte reaction underwent coculture for 6 to 7 days at 37 degrees C. Sequences were obtained from CFSE-low (dividing) CD8+ T cells sorted from an allogeneic mixed lymphocyte reaction. These receptors were collected from a human donor in good health; the cells came from an allogeneic mixed lymphocyte reaction.

In its sample, this clone ranks as medium-sized. CDR3 DNA sequence: TGTGCCAGCAGTTACCCGGGGACCACTGAAGCTTTCTTT. Translated: CASSYPGTTEAFF. The rearrangement uses TRBV6-5 and TRBJ1-1; a weak D match, TRBD1 (5 bases). V lost 2 bases to trimming and J lost 4 bases, with 8 bases between them. CDR1 is MNHEY and CDR2 is SVGAGI in the germline V gene. The CDR3 contains 13 residues.

This clone is labeled as medium-sized. CDR3 loop: CASSWGMAQGYTF. CDR3 nucleotide sequence: TGTGCCAGCAGTTGGGGAATGGCGCAAGGCTACACCTTC. The chain employs TRBV27 and TRBJ1-2; D ambiguous. Trimming removed 4 bases at V and 8 bases at J, with 14 bases between. CDR3 length: 13 amino acids. Germline V gives CDR1 MNHEY, CDR2 SMNVEV (reference sequence).